This TCR beta chain was retrieved from a study of T cell repertoires in cytomegalovirus infection. Turning to the study itself: Indications came from public TCR beta signatures; they pointed to CMV infection and to a matching HLA type.

Study-wide results and limits: CMV-specific TCR beta clonotypes restricted by HLA-C dominated the ex vivo response.

Germline V lookup: CDR1 SQVTM, CDR2 ANQGSEA. This CDR3 has 13 amino acids. V dropped 5 bases and J dropped 1 base, with 10 bases sitting between them. MiXCR, run by TCRdb on the reads, gives a single entry per CDR3 protein. The table records about 240,000 distinct CDR3 sequences, approximately 13% of them present only once. Notes on this clonotype: The antigen is not known.

The chain combines TRBV29-1 with TRBJ2-3; tentative D call: TRBD1 (6 bases). The receptor comes from a human donor in good health (CMV status not recorded). Some clones in this sample may be carry-over from other donors' samples. Source material: PBMCs. The CDR3 region is CSVRQGRTDTQYF. The CDR3 nucleotides are TGCAGCGTTCGGCAGGGGCGCACAGATACGCAGTATTTT.